This is a list of T cell receptor beta chains from one sample in a study of control samples from healthy donors and cancer patients. Using immunoSEQ multiplex PCR, the repertoire was profiled, and TCRdb retains in-frame clones only, with some absent. This sample has about 120,000 clones, with more than 75% found just once. The specimen sequenced was blood. Receptors originate from a man aged 40-49 years in good health. Both conserved end residues are part of each CDR3. D genes are given only for firm matches. Not every row has a clone size; where given, it reads once, few, many or a size class.

size: once; J: TRBJ2-5; V: TRBV9; D: .; DNA: TGTGCCAGCAGCGTAAAGCTCATCGGGACCCAGTACTTC; CDR3: CASSVKLIGTQYF
size: once; J: TRBJ1-6; V: TRBV12-3/TRBV12-4; D: TRBD1; DNA: TGTGCCAGCAGGGACAGGGGTTCACCCCTCCACTTT; CDR3: CASRDRGSPLHF
size: .; J: TRBJ1-4; V: TRBV6-5; D: .; DNA: TGTGCCAGCAGTTACTTCAGGGACGCTAATGAAAAACTGTTTTTT; CDR3: CASSYFRDANEKLFF
size: .; J: TRBJ2-1; V: TRBV3-1/TRBV3-2; D: .; DNA: TGTGCCAGCAGCCGTTGGACGGACAATGAGCAGTTCTTC; CDR3: CASSRWTDNEQFF
size: .; J: TRBJ2-1; V: TRBV6-2/TRBV6-3; D: TRBD2; DNA: TGTGCCAGCAGTTCCCGGGTAAGACTAGCGGGTTCGAGCTCCTACAATGAGCAGTTCTTC; CDR3: CASSSRVRLAGSSSYNEQFF
size: many; J: TRBJ1-3; V: TRBV24-1; D: .; DNA: TGTGCCACCAGTGATCTGACCTCTGGAAACACCATATATTTT; CDR3: CATSDLTSGNTIYF
size: .; J: TRBJ2-7; V: TRBV11-3; D: TRBD1; DNA: TGTGCCAGCAGCCGAAGGACAGGGGACTACGAGCAGTACTTC; CDR3: CASSRRTGDYEQYF
size: .; J: TRBJ2-4; V: TRBV6-2/TRBV6-3; D: TRBD1; DNA: TGTGCCAGCAGTTACAGTGGGACAGGGAAAAACATTCAGTACTTC; CDR3: CASSYSGTGKNIQYF
size: .; J: TRBJ1-2; V: TRBV7-9; D: TRBD1; DNA: TGTGCCAGCAGCTTAGCGGACAGGGGGGGCTACACCTTC; CDR3: CASSLADRGGYTF
size: .; J: TRBJ1-2; V: TRBV6-5; D: TRBD1; DNA: TGTGCCAGCAGGCACGACAGGGAATCGGGCGGCTACACCTTC; CDR3: CASRHDRESGGYTF
size: .; J: TRBJ1-2; V: TRBV25-1; D: .; DNA: TGTGCCAGCAGTGAAACGTCTCGCTATGGCTACACCTTC; CDR3: CASSETSRYGYTF
size: .; J: TRBJ2-7; V: TRBV4-3; D: TRBD1; DNA: TGCGCCAGCAGCCAAGATAGGGACAGTCTATACGAGCAGTACTTC; CDR3: CASSQDRDSLYEQYF
size: .; J: TRBJ1-1; V: TRBV6-5; D: .; DNA: TGTGCCAGCAGTTACGGACGGTTGAACACTGAAGCTTTCTTT; CDR3: CASSYGRLNTEAFF
size: once; J: TRBJ2-7; V: TRBV10-2; D: .; DNA: TGCGCCAGCAGTGGGAGGACAGCCTCCTACGAGCAGTACTTC; CDR3: CASSGRTASYEQYF
size: .; J: TRBJ2-1; V: TRBV6-5; D: TRBD1; DNA: TGTGCCAGCAGTACTTTACAGGGGTCCAGTGAGCAGTTCTTC; CDR3: CASSTLQGSSEQFF
size: .; J: TRBJ1-2; V: TRBV7-9; D: .; DNA: TGTGCCAGCAGCTTAGTGGTCTGGAGGGATGGCTACACCTTC; CDR3: CASSLVVWRDGYTF
size: .; J: TRBJ1-1; V: TRBV19; D: .; DNA: TGTGCCAGTAGTATCCACAGAACTGAAGCTTTCTTT; CDR3: CASSIHRTEAFF
size: .; J: TRBJ2-5; V: TRBV12-3/TRBV12-4; D: .; DNA: TGTGCCAGCAGTTATACCTTCCAAGAGACCCAGTACTTC; CDR3: CASSYTFQETQYF
size: once; J: TRBJ1-1; V: TRBV29-1; D: TRBD1; DNA: TGCAGCGTTGAGTTTCCTCGCACCGGGACAGGGTGGTTTGGCACTGAAGCTTTCTTT; CDR3: CSVEFPRTGTGWFGTEAFF
size: .; J: TRBJ1-5; V: TRBV5-6; D: .; DNA: TGTGCCAGCACCACTACGAGCCGTTATAGCAATCAGCCCCAGCATTTT; CDR3: CASTTTSRYSNQPQHF
size: .; J: TRBJ1-2; V: TRBV24-1; D: TRBD1; DNA: TGTGCCACCAGTGATTCAGGGAGGGGGCAGGGTGGCTACACCTTC; CDR3: CATSDSGRGQGGYTF
size: .; J: TRBJ2-1; V: TRBV6-2/TRBV6-3; D: TRBD2; DNA: TGTGCCAGCAGTTTCTCACACACGAGCGGGGCCCGATACAATGAGCAGTTCTTC; CDR3: CASSFSHTSGARYNEQFF
size: .; J: TRBJ1-2; V: TRBV7-8; D: TRBD1; DNA: TGTGCCAGCAGCTTTGGGACAGGGGAGCTCTATGGCTACACCTTC; CDR3: CASSFGTGELYGYTF
size: .; J: TRBJ1-2; V: TRBV29-1; D: TRBD1; DNA: TGCAGCGTTGAATACAGGGGGGGCTATGGCTACACCTTC; CDR3: CSVEYRGGYGYTF
size: few; J: TRBJ2-5; V: TRBV2; D: TRBD2; DNA: TGTGCCAGCAGATACGGGACTAGCGGGGGGCAAGAGACCCAGTACTTC; CDR3: CASRYGTSGGQETQYF
size: .; J: TRBJ1-6; V: TRBV2; D: .; DNA: TGTGCCAGCAGTTTCACGAGCTCCTATAATTCACCCCTCCACTTT; CDR3: CASSFTSSYNSPLHF
size: .; J: TRBJ1-1; V: TRBV5-4; D: .; DNA: TGTGCCAGCAGCTTTACAACTGTGGGCCGAGGGACTGAAGCTTTCTTT; CDR3: CASSFTTVGRGTEAFF
size: .; J: TRBJ2-5; V: TRBV7-3; D: .; DNA: TGTGCCAGCAGCTTAACAACCCAAGAGACCCAGTACTTC; CDR3: CASSLTTQETQYF
size: .; J: TRBJ2-2; V: TRBV24-1; D: TRBD2; DNA: TGTGCCACCAGAAGCGGGACGGAAAACACCGGGGAGCTGTTTTTT; CDR3: CATRSGTENTGELFF
size: .; J: TRBJ2-7; V: TRBV12-5; D: .; DNA: TGTGCTAGTGGTTTCGTCAGGACCTACGAGCAGTACTTC; CDR3: CASGFVRTYEQYF
size: .; J: TRBJ1-5; V: TRBV5-3; D: TRBD1; DNA: TGTGCCAGAAGCTCATACAGACAGGGGGCGATTTGCAATCAGCCCCAGCATTTT; CDR3: CARSSYRQGAICNQPQHF
size: .; J: TRBJ1-4; V: TRBV7-2; D: .; DNA: TGTGCCAGCAGCACTGACGGGGGGCGGGTAGAAAAACTGTTTTTT; CDR3: CASSTDGGRVEKLFF
size: once; J: TRBJ1-3; V: TRBV24-1; D: .; DNA: TGTGCCACCAGTGATTCTGCGACAGGAGGAAACACCATATATTTT; CDR3: CATSDSATGGNTIYF
size: .; J: TRBJ2-1; V: TRBV7-9; D: TRBD2; DNA: TGTGCCAGCAGCGAGCGGGGGGGCCTCAATGAGCAGTTCTTC; CDR3: CASSERGGLNEQFF
size: once; J: TRBJ1-6; V: TRBV5-6; D: .; DNA: TGTGCCAGCAGTCCCATGGACATGACGTTATATAATTCACCCCTCCACTTT; CDR3: CASSPMDMTLYNSPLHF
size: .; J: TRBJ1-2; V: TRBV7-8; D: TRBD1; DNA: TGTGCCAGCAGCCAGACAGGGAACTATGGCTACACCTTC; CDR3: CASSQTGNYGYTF
size: .; J: TRBJ2-5; V: TRBV12-3/TRBV12-4; D: .; DNA: TGTGCCAGCAGTTCTCAAGAGACCCAGTACTTC; CDR3: CASSSQETQYF
size: .; J: TRBJ2-2; V: TRBV11-2; D: TRBD2; DNA: TGTGCCAGCAGTCGAGCTAGCGGGGGGGCGTCCGGGGAGCTGTTTTTT; CDR3: CASSRASGGASGELFF
size: .; J: TRBJ1-2; V: TRBV6-5; D: TRBD1; DNA: TGTGCCAGCGCTCGACAGGGGGAGAATGGCTACACCTTC; CDR3: CASARQGENGYTF
size: .; J: TRBJ1-3; V: TRBV5-1; D: .; DNA: TGCGCCAGCAGCATGAACTCAGATTTCTCTGGAAACACCATATATTTT; CDR3: CASSMNSDFSGNTIYF
size: .; J: TRBJ2-7; V: TRBV10-2; D: TRBD2; DNA: TGCGCCAGCAGTGACACCCTAGCGGGGGGGTACGAGCAGTACTTC; CDR3: CASSDTLAGGYEQYF
size: .; J: TRBJ2-1; V: TRBV5-1; D: .; DNA: TGCGCCAGCAGCTTGGTTCAGGGAACTAGAGAGCAGTTCTTC; CDR3: CASSLVQGTREQFF